This T cell receptor beta chain was observed in a study of post-analysis software for immune sequencing data. Study summary: Both relapsing-remitting and secondary progressive multiple sclerosis featured among the disease courses, as did progressive-relapsing multiple sclerosis.

About this clonotype: Antigen specificity is unknown.

The TCR beta cDNA libraries carried unique molecular identifiers. TCRdb analysed the PCR reads with MiXCR anew, one entry per CDR3 protein. The repertoire holds about 820,000 distinct CDR3 sequences, with approximately 53% as singletons. Broader study findings: Diversity measured as normalized Chao1 was significantly lower in multiple sclerosis patients than in controls. Higher frequency in patients than in controls was seen for roughly five TRBV segments, with TRBV5-6, TRBV5-1 and TRBV20-1 among them.

The V gene end was trimmed by 3 bases and the J gene end by 4 bases; junction bases not matched to a gene: 2. Germline V gene data show CDR1 as SGHDT and CDR2 as YYEEEE. This CDR3 has 13 amino acids. This receptor was taken from a girl aged 10 to 17 with multiple sclerosis. The chain uses TRBV5-6 and TRBJ2-5; the match to TRBD1 covers 8 bases. The sample taken for sequencing was blood. The CDR3 DNA follows: TGTGCCAGCAGCTCAGGGGGCTTAGAGACCCAGTACTTC. It yields the protein CASSSGGLETQYF. Together with reference TRBV5-6 and TRBJ2-5, the CDR3 gives the full variable domain: DAGVTQSPTHLIKTRGQQVTLRCSPKSGHDTVSWYQQALGQGPQFIFQYYEEEERQRGNFPDRFSGHQFPNYSSELNVNALLLGDSALYLCASSSGGLETQYFGPGTRLLVL.